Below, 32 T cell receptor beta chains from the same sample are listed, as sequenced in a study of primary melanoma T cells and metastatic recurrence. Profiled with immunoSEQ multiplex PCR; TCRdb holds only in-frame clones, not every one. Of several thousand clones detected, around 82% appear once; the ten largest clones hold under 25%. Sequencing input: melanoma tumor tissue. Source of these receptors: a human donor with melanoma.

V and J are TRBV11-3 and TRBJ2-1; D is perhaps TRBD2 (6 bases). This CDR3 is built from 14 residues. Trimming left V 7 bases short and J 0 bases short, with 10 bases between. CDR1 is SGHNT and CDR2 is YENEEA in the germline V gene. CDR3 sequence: CASNPGGSYNEQFF. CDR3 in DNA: TGTGCCAGCAACCCCGGGGGCTCCTACAATGAGCAGTTCTTC.

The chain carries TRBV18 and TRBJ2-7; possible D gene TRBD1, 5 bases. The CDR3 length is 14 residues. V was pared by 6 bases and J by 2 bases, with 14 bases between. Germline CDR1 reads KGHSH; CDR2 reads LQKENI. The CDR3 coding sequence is TGTGCCAGCTCCCTCAGCACAGGTACCTACGAGCAGTACTTC. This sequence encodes CASSLSTGTYEQYF. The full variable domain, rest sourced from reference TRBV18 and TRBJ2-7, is NAGVMQNPRHLVRRRGQEARLRCSPMKGHSHVYWYRQLPEEGLKFMVYLQKENIIDESGMPKERFSAEFPKEGPSILRIQQVVRGDSAAYFCASSLSTGTYEQYFGPGTRLTVT.

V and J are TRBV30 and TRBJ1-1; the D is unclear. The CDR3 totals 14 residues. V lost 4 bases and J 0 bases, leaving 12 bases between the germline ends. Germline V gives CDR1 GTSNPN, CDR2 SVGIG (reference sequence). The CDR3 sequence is CAWTASLLNTEAFF. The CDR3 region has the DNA TGTGCCTGGACTGCCAGCCTTTTGAACACTGAAGCTTTCTTT. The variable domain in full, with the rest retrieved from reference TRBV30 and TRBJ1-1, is SQTIHQWPATLVQPVGSPLSLECTVEGTSNPNLYWYRQAAGRGLQLLFYSVGIGQISSEVPQNLSASRPQDRQFILSSKKLLLSDSGFYLCAWTASLLNTEAFFGQGTRLTVV.

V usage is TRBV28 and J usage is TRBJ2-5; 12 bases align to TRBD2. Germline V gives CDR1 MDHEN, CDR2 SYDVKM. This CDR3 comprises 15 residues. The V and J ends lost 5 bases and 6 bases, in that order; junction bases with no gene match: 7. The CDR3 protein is CASSTTSGRFQTQYF. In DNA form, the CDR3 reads TGTGCCAGCAGTACTACTAGCGGGAGGTTTCAGACCCAGTACTTC.

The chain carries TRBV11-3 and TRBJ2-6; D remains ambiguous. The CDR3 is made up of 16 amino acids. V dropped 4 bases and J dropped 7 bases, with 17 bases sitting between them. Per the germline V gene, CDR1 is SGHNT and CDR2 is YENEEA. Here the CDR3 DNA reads TGTGCCAGCAGCTCCCGTTCGCGGATGAGAGCCAACGTCCTGACTTTC. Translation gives CASSSRSRMRANVLTF.

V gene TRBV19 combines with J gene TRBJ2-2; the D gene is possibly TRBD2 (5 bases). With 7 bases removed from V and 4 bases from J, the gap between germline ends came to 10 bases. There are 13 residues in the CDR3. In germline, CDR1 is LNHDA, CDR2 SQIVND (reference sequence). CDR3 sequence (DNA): TGTGCCAGTAAAGGGAGACTCACCGGGGAGCTGTTTTTT. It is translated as CASKGRLTGELFF.

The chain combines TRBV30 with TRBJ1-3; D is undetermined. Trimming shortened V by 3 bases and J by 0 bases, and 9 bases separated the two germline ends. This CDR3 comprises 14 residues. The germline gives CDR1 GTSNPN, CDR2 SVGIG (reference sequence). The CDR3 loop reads CAWSPASSGNTIYF. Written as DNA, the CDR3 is TGTGCCTGGAGCCCAGCATCCTCTGGAAACACCATATATTTT.

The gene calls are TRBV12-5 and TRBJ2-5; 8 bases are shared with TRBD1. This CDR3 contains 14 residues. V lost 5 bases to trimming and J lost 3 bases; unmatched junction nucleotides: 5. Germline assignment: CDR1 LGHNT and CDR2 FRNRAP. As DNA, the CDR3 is TGTGCTAGTGGTAAAGAGACAGGGGAAGAGACCCAGTACTTC. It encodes CASGKETGEETQYF.

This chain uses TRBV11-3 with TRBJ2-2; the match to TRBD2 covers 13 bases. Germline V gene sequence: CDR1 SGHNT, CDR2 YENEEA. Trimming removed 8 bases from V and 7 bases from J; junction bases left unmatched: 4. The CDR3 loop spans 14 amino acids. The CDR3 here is CASGLAGANGELFF. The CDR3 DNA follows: TGTGCCAGCGGACTAGCGGGAGCGAACGGGGAGCTGTTTTTT.

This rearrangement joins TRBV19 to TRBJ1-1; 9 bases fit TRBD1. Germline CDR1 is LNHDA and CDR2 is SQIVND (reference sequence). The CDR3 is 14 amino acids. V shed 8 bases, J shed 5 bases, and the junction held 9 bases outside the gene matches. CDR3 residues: CASRTGTGLTEAFF. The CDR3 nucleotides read TGTGCCAGTCGGACCGGGACAGGGCTGACTGAAGCTTTCTTT.

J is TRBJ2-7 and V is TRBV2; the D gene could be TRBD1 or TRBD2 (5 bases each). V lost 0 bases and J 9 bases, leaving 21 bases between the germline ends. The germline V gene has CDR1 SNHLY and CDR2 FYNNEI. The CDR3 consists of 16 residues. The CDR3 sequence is CASSEALRIATRAQYF. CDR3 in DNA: TGTGCCAGCAGTGAAGCGTTAAGGATAGCGACCAGGGCGCAGTACTTC.

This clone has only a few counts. As DNA, the CDR3 is TGTGCTAGTGGTTTGGTAAGAAGAGACGAGCAGTACTTC. Protein: CASGLVRRDEQYF. V is TRBV12-5 and J is TRBJ2-7; D not resolved. In germline, CDR1 is LGHNT, CDR2 FRNRAP. V was clipped by 0 bases and J by 5 bases, with 8 bases between them. CDR3 length: 13 amino acids.

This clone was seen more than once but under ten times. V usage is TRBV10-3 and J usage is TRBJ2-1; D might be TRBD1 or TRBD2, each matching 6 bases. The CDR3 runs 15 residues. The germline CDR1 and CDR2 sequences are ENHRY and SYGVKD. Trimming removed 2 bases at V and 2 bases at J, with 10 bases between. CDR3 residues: CAISEGGDTYNEQFF. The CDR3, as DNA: TGTGCCATCAGTGAGGGCGGGGACACCTACAATGAGCAGTTCTTC.

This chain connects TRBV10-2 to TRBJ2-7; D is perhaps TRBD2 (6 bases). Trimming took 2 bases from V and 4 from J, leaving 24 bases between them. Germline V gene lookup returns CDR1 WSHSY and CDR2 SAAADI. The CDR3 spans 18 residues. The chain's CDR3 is CASSEAKAGTESNYEQYF. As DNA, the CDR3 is TGCGCCAGCAGTGAGGCGAAGGCCGGGACTGAGAGTAATTACGAGCAGTACTTC.

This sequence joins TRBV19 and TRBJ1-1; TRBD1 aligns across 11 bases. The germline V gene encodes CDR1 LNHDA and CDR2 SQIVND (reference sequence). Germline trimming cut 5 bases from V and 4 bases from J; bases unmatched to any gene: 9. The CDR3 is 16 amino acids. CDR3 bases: TGTGCCAGTAGTTTTCAATCCGGGACAGGGGGCACTGAAGCTTTCTTT. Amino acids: CASSFQSGTGGTEAFF.

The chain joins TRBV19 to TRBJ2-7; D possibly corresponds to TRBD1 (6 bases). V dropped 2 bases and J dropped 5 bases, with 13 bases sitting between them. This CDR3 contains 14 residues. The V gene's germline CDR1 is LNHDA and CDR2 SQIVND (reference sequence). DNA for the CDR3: TGTGCCAGTAGTATATTACCAGGGGCGGACGAGCAGTACTTC. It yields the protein CASSILPGADEQYF.

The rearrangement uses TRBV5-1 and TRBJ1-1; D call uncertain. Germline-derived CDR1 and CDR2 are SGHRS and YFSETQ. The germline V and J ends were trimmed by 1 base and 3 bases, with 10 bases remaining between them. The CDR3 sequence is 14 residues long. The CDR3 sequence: CASSLSSWDTEAFF. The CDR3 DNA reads TGCGCCAGCAGCTTGTCTTCTTGGGACACTGAAGCTTTCTTT.

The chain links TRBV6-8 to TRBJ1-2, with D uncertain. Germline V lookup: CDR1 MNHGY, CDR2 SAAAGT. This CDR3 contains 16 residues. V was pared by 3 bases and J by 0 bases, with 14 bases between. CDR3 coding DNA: TGTGCCAGCAGTTATAAGGTAGGGCCGCCTAACTATGGCTACACCTTC. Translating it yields CASSYKVGPPNYGYTF.

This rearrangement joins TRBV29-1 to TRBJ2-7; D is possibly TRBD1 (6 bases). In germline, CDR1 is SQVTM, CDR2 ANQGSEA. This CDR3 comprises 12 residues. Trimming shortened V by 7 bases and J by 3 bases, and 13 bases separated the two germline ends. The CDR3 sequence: CSGKDSIYEQYF. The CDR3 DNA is TGCAGCGGGAAGGACAGTATCTACGAGCAGTACTTC.

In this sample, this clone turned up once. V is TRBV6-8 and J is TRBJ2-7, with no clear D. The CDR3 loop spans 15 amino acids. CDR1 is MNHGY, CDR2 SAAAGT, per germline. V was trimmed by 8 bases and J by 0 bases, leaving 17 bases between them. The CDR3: CASARDSGLSYEQYF. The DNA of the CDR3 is TGTGCCAGCGCCCGTGATTCAGGTCTCTCCTACGAGCAGTACTTC.

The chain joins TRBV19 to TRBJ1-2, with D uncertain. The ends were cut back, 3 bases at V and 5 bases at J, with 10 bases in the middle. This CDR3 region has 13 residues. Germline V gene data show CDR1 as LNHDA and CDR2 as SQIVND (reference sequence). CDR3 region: CASSMNWRYGYTF. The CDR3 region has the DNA TGTGCCAGTAGTATGAACTGGCGGTATGGCTACACCTTC.

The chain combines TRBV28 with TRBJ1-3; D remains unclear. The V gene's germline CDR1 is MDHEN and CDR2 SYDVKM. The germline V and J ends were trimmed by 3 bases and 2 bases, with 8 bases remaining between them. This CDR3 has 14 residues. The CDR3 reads CASSFLPTGNTIYF. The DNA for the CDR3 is TGTGCCAGCAGTTTTCTCCCAACTGGAAACACCATATATTTT.

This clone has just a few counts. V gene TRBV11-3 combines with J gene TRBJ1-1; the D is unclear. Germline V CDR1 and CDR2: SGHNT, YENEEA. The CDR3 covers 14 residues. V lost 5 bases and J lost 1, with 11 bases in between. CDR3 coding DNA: TGTGCCAGCAGCCCGAGCGGAGGGAACACTGAAGCTTTCTTT. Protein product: CASSPSGGNTEAFF.

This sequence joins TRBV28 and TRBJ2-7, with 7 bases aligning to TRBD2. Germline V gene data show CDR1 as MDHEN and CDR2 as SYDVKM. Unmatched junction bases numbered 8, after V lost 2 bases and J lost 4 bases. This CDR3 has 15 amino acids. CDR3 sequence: CASSLGGRAQYEQYF. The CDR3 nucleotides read TGTGCCAGCAGTTTAGGGGGGAGGGCCCAGTACGAGCAGTACTTC.

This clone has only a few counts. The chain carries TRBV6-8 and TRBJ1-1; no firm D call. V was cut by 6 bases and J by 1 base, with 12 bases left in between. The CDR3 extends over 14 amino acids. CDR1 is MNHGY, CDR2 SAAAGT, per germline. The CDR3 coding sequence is TGTGCCAGCAGATTAGGGCTTCCGAACACTGAAGCTTTCTTT. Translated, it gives CASRLGLPNTEAFF.

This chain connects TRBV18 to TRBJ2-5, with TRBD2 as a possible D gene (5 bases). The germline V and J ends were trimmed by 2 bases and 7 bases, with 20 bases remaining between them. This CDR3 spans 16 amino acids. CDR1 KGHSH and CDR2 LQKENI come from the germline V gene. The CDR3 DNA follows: TGTGCCAGCTCACCATTGCATCGGTCTAGCTTAGCGACCCAGTACTTC. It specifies CASSPLHRSSLATQYF.

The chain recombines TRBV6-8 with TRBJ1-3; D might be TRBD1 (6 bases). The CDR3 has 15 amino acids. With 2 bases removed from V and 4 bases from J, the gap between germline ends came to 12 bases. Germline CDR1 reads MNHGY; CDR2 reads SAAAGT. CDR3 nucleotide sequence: TGTGCCAGCAGTTACGGGGGGGCCCCCGGAAACACCATATATTTT. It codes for CASSYGGAPGNTIYF.

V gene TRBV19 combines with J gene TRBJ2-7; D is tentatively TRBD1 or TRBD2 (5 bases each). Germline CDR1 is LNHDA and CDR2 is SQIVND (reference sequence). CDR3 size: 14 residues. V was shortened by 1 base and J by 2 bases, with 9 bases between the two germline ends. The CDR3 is CASSIGGIPYEQYF. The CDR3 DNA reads TGTGCCAGTAGTATAGGGGGGATCCCCTACGAGCAGTACTTC.

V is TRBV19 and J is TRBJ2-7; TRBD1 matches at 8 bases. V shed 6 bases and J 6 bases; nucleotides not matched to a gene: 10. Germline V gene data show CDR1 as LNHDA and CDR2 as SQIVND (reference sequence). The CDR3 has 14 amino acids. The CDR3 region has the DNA TGTGCCAGTAGCCCCGGACGGGGGACAGGCGAGCAGTACTTC. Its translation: CASSPGRGTGEQYF. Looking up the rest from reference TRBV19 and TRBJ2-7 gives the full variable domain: DGGITQSPKYLFRKEGQNVTLSCEQNLNHDAMYWYRQDPGQGLRLIYYSQIVNDFQKGDIAEGYSVSREKKESFPLTVTSAQKNPTAFYLCASSPGRGTGEQYFGPGTRLTVT.

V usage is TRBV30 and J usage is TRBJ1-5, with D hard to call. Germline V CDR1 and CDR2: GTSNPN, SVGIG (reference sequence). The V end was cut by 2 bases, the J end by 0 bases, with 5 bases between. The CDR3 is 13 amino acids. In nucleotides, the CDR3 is TGTGCCTGGAGTACGGATAGCAATCAGCCCCAGCATTTT. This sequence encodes CAWSTDSNQPQHF.

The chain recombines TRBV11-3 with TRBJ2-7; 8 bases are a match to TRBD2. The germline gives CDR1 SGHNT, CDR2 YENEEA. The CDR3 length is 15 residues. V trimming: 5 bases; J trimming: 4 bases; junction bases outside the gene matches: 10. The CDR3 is CASSTRAGAGYEQYF. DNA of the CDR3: TGTGCCAGCAGCACGAGAGCGGGGGCGGGTTACGAGCAGTACTTC.

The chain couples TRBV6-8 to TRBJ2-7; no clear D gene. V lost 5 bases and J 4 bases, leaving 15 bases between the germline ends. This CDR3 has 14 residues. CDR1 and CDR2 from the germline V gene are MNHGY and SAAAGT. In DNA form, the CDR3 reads TGTGCCAGCAGTGAGTTCTTAGGTACTTACGAGCAGTACTTC. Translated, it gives CASSEFLGTYEQYF.